Following are 20 T cell receptor beta chains from one sample sequenced in a study. TCRdb independently ran MiXCR on the 5' RACE reads; one entry per CDR3 protein. The sample includes 50,000 to 65,000 distinct CDR3 sequences, around 26% of them seen just once. Sequenced input: tumor-infiltrating memory CD4+ T cells sorted from the breast tumor. Sample subset: memory CD4+ T cells, CD4+CD45RO+CD25-. The receptors originated from a female donor with breast cancer.

This clonotype was seen only a few times. The chain uses TRBV4-3 and TRBJ1-6; TRBD1 might be the D (5 bases). CDR3 length equals 14 residues. Trimming removed 0 bases at V and 7 bases at J, with 7 bases between. Germline lookup yields CDR1 LGHNA and CDR2 YSLEER. CDR3 sequence: CASSQDRQNSPLHF. In nucleotides, the CDR3 is TGCGCCAGCAGCCAAGACAGACAGAATTCACCCCTCCACTTT.

This rearrangement joins TRBV6-6 to TRBJ2-5; 14 positions agree with TRBD2. V lost 5 bases and J lost 4; bases outside the gene matches: 9. Germline values: CDR1 MNHNY, CDR2 SVGAGI (reference sequence). The CDR3 has 17 amino acids. In DNA form, the CDR3 reads TGTGCCAGCAGTGCCCCCGTTGGACTAGCGGGAGGAGAGACCCAGTACTTC. Amino acid sequence: CASSAPVGLAGGETQYF.

This clonotype was seen more than once but under ten times. This chain joins TRBV6-2 or TRBV6-3 and TRBJ2-1, with TRBD1 as a possible D gene (6 bases). The CDR3 has 14 amino acids. Germline V gene sequence: CDR1 MNHEY, CDR2 SVGEGT. Trimming stripped 10 bases from V and 5 bases from J, with 18 bases between. CDR3 in amino acids: CATKEGGVHNEQFF. The CDR3 DNA reads TGTGCCACTAAAGAAGGGGGAGTCCACAATGAGCAGTTCTTC.

V and J are TRBV5-1 and TRBJ2-7, with D uncertain. From germline, CDR1 is SGHRS and CDR2 YFSETQ. Trimming removed 0 bases from V and 3 bases from J, with 10 bases in between. The CDR3 sequence is 14 residues long. The CDR3 loop reads CASSLAGSRYEQYF. DNA of the CDR3: TGCGCCAGCAGCTTGGCGGGCAGCCGCTACGAGCAGTACTTC.

The chain has TRBV5-1 and TRBJ1-1; D is possibly TRBD1 (6 bases). V lost 2 bases, J lost 1 base, and 9 bases lay in between. CDR1 is SGHRS and CDR2 is YFSETQ in the germline V gene. The CDR3 spans 14 residues. CDR3 sequence: CASSFMTGNTEAFF. DNA for the CDR3: TGCGCCAGCAGCTTCATGACAGGGAACACTGAAGCTTTCTTT.

This clonotype was seen a few times. The chain is built from TRBV6-1 and TRBJ1-1; a possible D gene is TRBD1 (5 bases). Trimming took off 5 bases at V and 2 bases at J, with 9 bases between the two ends. Germline V gene lookup returns CDR1 MNHNS and CDR2 SASEGT. The CDR3 spans 13 residues. CDR3: CASSNQGNTEAFF. The DNA for the CDR3 is TGTGCCAGCAGTAACCAGGGCAACACTGAAGCTTTCTTT.

The genes are TRBV4-2 and TRBJ1-2; TRBD1 aligns across 7 bases. Germline V gene data show CDR1 as LGHNA and CDR2 as YNFKEQ. The J segment lost 6 bases and the V segment lost 3 bases, leaving 16 bases of the junction unmatched. The CDR3 has 17 amino acids. CDR3 sequence reads: CASSQTRGTFLKDGYTF. The CDR3 region has the DNA TGTGCCAGCAGCCAGACCAGGGGGACCTTTTTAAAGGATGGCTACACCTTC.

The V gene is TRBV29-1, the J gene TRBJ1-5; D unclear. The CDR3 spans 13 residues. CDR1 is SQVTM, CDR2 ANQGSEA, per germline. V was clipped by 4 bases and J by 5 bases, with 12 bases between them. The CDR3 sequence is CSVAESGDQPQHF. The CDR3 nucleotides are TGCAGCGTTGCAGAATCTGGGGATCAGCCCCAGCATTTT.

This chain joins TRBV20-1 and TRBJ2-7; D remains unclear. The V and J ends lost 5 bases and 4 bases respectively, with 9 bases between them. The CDR3 consists of 11 residues. Germline assignment: CDR1 DFQATT and CDR2 SNEGSKA (reference sequence). The CDR3 reads CSAEQGYEQYF. For the CDR3, the DNA is TGCAGTGCTGAGCAAGGGTACGAGCAGTACTTC.

The chain recombines TRBV6-5 with TRBJ1-5; no reliable D call. Germline V gene sequence: CDR1 MNHEY, CDR2 SVGAGI. This CDR3 is 15 amino acids long. The V end was cut by 4 bases, the J end by 5 bases, with 15 bases between. CDR3 in amino acids: CASSLQSPADQPQHF. The CDR3 DNA is TGTGCCAGCAGTTTACAGAGCCCCGCGGATCAGCCCCAGCATTTT.

This clonotype was observed a single time. J is TRBJ2-2 and V is TRBV6-5, with 7 bases lining up with TRBD1. Germline V gene sequence: CDR1 MNHEY, CDR2 SVGAGI. V was pared by 8 bases and J by 1 base, with 4 bases of the junction left unmatched. The CDR3 covers 14 residues. The CDR3 sequence is CASGRTGNTGELFF. DNA for the CDR3: TGTGCCAGCGGAAGGACAGGGAACACCGGGGAGCTGTTTTTT.

This clonotype was picked up a small number of times. The V gene is TRBV5-1, the J gene TRBJ1-5; D not resolved. V lost 0 bases to trimming and J lost 0 bases, with 10 bases between them. The CDR3 length is 16 residues. Germline CDR1 SGHRS, CDR2 YFSETQ. In DNA, the CDR3 is TGCGCCAGCAGCTTGGTACCGGATTATAGCAATCAGCCCCAGCATTTT. Protein sequence: CASSLVPDYSNQPQHF.

Many counts were recorded for this clonotype. The chain couples TRBV7-3 to TRBJ2-5; D unresolved. Germline-derived CDR1 and CDR2 are SGHTA and FQGTGA. The CDR3 runs to 13 residues. V lost 0 bases, J lost 2 bases, and 4 bases lay in between. CDR3 sequence reads: CASSLTEQETQYF. DNA of the CDR3: TGTGCCAGCAGCTTAACGGAGCAAGAGACCCAGTACTTC. The full variable domain, completed using reference TRBV7-3 and TRBJ2-5, is GAGVSQTPSNKVTEKGKYVELRCDPISGHTALYWYRQSLGQGPEFLIYFQGTGAADDSGLPNDRFFAVRPEGSVSTLKIQRTERGDSAVYLCASSLTEQETQYFGPGTRLLVL.

The sample holds many counts of this clonotype. The J gene is TRBJ1-2, the V gene TRBV7-2; TRBD1 agrees at 8 bases. Germline values: CDR1 SGHTA, CDR2 FQGNSA. The ends lost 5 bases at V and 5 bases at J; junction bases unmatched: 7. The CDR3 has 14 amino acids. The CDR3 reads CASSPRGLVYGYTF. DNA of the CDR3: TGTGCCAGCAGCCCCAGGGGGCTCGTTTATGGCTACACCTTC.

This clonotype occurred many times. The V gene is TRBV5-1, the J gene TRBJ1-4; TRBD1 aligns across 9 bases. Losses at the gene ends were 0 bases for V and 8 bases for J; bases not matched to a gene: 8. This CDR3 spans 16 amino acids. Germline lookup yields CDR1 SGHRS and CDR2 YFSETQ. This chain's CDR3 is CASSLAVQGAGEKLFF. In DNA, the CDR3 is TGCGCCAGCAGCTTGGCCGTACAGGGGGCAGGGGAAAAACTGTTTTTT.

This clonotype came up many times. The chain recombines TRBV7-2 with TRBJ2-7, with no clear D. Between the trimmed V and J ends, which lost 1 base and 5 bases, there was a span of 9 bases. CDR1 and CDR2 from the germline V gene are SGHTA and FQGNSA. CDR3 size: 13 residues. In DNA, the CDR3 is TGTGCCAGCAGCTTAGGCCCCATGGACGAGCAGTACTTC. This encodes CASSLGPMDEQYF.

In nucleotides, the CDR3 is TGTGCCAGCAGCCTGAGGGACGTATCCTACGAGCAGTACTTC. This codes for CASSLRDVSYEQYF. The chain uses TRBV4-2 and TRBJ2-7; D could derive from TRBD1 or TRBD2 (5 bases each). CDR3 length equals 14 residues. From germline, CDR1 is LGHNA and CDR2 YNFKEQ. The V end was cut by 4 bases, the J end by 1 base, with 11 bases between.

This clonotype has more than one count but fewer than ten. This sequence joins TRBV9 and TRBJ1-1; 8 nucleotides line up with TRBD1. CDR3 length equals 14 residues. Unmatched junction bases numbered 7, after V lost 6 bases and J lost 3 bases. Germline CDR1 SGDLS, CDR2 YYNGEE. The chain's CDR3 is CASTRTGSHTEAFF. CDR3 coding DNA: TGTGCCAGCACCCGGACAGGGAGCCACACTGAAGCTTTCTTT. Combining the CDR3 with reference TRBV9 and TRBJ1-1 gives the whole variable domain DSGVTQTPKHLITATGQRVTLRCSPRSGDLSVYWYQQSLDQGLQFLIQYYNGEERAKGNILERFSAQQFPDLHSELNLSSLELGDSALYFCASTRTGSHTEAFFGQGTRLTVV.

With regard to this clonotype: A read error is possible here, since a much larger clone lies one base away. J is TRBJ2-1 and V is TRBV5-1, with 7 bases fitting TRBD2. This CDR3 is 16 amino acids long. V lost 7 bases, J lost 2 bases, and 12 bases stayed unmatched. Per germline, CDR1 SGHRS and CDR2 YFSETQ. CDR3 in amino acids: CASGKLGEGPYNEQFF. The DNA for the CDR3 is TGCGCCAGCGGCAAATTGGGGGAGGGCCCCTACAATGAGCAGTTCTTC.

The chain recombines TRBV5-1 with TRBJ1-6, with TRBD1 identical over 10 bases. Germline V gene data show CDR1 as SGHRS and CDR2 as YFSETQ. With V trimmed by 0 bases and J by 13 bases, 7 bases remained unmatched. The CDR3 is 15 amino acids. Here the CDR3 reads CASSLAEGQGSPLHF. The DNA for the CDR3 is TGCGCCAGCAGCTTGGCCGAGGGACAGGGGAGCCCCCTCCACTTT.